This record looks at one TCR beta chain sequence and its context. This sample was included in a study of T cells in Graves' hyperthyroidism and ophthalmopathy. There were TCR beta CDR3 regions amplified from RNA transcripts. HTBI primers were employed in a first-round RT-PCR of the TCR CDR3. TCRdb independently ran MiXCR on the multiplex PCR reads; one entry per CDR3 protein. The sample lists 200,000 to 250,000 distinct CDR3 sequences, less than 20% occurring once. Source material: blood. The sequence was obtained from a woman in her forties or fifties with Graves' hyperthyroidism.

The CDR3 here is CASSAAEAFF. The CDR3 DNA is TGTGCCAGTAGTGCGGCAGAAGCTTTCTTT. The chain couples TRBV19 to TRBJ1-1; no clear D gene. The germline gives CDR1 LNHDA, CDR2 SQIVND (reference sequence). This CDR3 region has 10 residues. Trimming cost V 5 bases and J 8 bases, with 6 bases left between them.